This T cell receptor (beta chain) was recovered during a study of blood T cell repertoires in COVID-19 (dated by TCRdb to 2020 to 2021). Concerning the study at large: Samples from collaborators originated in the United States, Italy and Spain and spanned both the acute and convalescent phases of COVID-19. The material from the prospective study consisted of cDNA or gDNA derived from T cells, B-cell-depleted T cells, or PBMCs. Deeply sampled blood TCRbeta repertoires from subjects exposed to, actively infected with, or recovered from COVID-19 were included in the dataset. A freely available public database, intended as a resource for researchers studying the immune response to SARS-CoV-2, is where the repertoires were released. The samples were drawn from the first 160 participants of the ongoing ImmuneRACE study and from 1,254 subjects provided by 6 global collaborators. Sample metadata almost always included a de-identified subject ID, COVID-19 status, age in years and sex. HLA class I and class II types, where available, came from metadata supplied by the sample provider rather than from assay-based typing.

Note on this clone: There is no known antigen for this receptor. No much larger clonotype is one base removed from it; base qualities were not supplied.

TCRbeta CDR3 regions were amplified from genomic DNA by means of the immunoSEQ Assay, a bias-controlled multiplex PCR. Under the source paper's analysis protocol: The number of nucleated cells in each sample was estimated from the amplification of reference gene primers within the assay. To quantify the absolute abundance of each unique TCRbeta CDR3 rearrangement, sequence reads were collapsed and filtered. For each sample, productive Simpson clonality was calculated as the square root of Simpson's diversity index over productive rearrangements. The source is immuneACCESS, and TCRdb retained only in-frame sequences with V and J called. Part of the clones is not carried over; for the studies checked, unresolved V genes explain less than half of this, and the remainder is unexplained. V and J calls and clone size are as listed in that table; D and trimming were resolved from the DNA. For this sample there are a few hundred thousand clones; 85% appear just once. The ten largest account for around a sixth of the sample.

In the prospective study, participants were roughly 18 to 100 years old, resided in about 25 geographic areas of the United States, and were enrolled through a virtual design. To assign participants to cohorts, the prospective study relied on clinical history that participants themselves reported in a screening survey and a study questionnaire. For ImmuneRACE Cohort 3, a participant was defined as recovered based on two consecutive negative NP/OP PCR tests, clearance by a healthcare professional, or resolution of symptoms. Mobile phlebotomists in the prospective study collected whole blood, serum and a nasopharyngeal or oropharyngeal swab from every participant. Participants in the prospective study had the option to provide additional blood draws and questionnaires over a roughly two-month period. Before DNA extraction, blood samples from the prospective study were shipped at room temperature or frozen.

The CDR3 has 15 amino acids, counting the end cysteine and phenylalanine. Only the CDR3 region is kept as DNA, spanning 45 bases read in frame from base 1. V gives up 2 bases and J gives up 0 bases, and the segment between their germline ends measures 9 bases. Via the germline V gene, CDR1 is KGHDR and CDR2 SFDVKD. The paper as a whole reports these results and caveats: Clinical and demographic metadata were provided uncurated, with the amount varying by source and participant.

The chain was built from TRBV24-1 and TRBJ1-1; TRBD1 is possibly the D segment (5 matching bases). This TCR was recovered from a middle-aged man who had recovered from COVID-19. Material for sequencing was PBMCs or T cells enriched from blood (not recorded which). The DNA reads TGTGCCACCAGTGATTCAGACAGTTTGAACACTGAAGCTTTCTTT. It translates as CATSDSDSLNTEAFF.